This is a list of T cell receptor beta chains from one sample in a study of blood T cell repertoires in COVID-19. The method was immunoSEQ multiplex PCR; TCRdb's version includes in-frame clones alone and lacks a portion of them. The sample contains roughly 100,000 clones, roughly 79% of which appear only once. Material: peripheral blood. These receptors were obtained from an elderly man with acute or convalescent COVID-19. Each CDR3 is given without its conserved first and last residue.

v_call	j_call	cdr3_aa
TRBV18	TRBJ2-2	ASRGTGELF
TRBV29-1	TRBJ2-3	SVDGTSGDRTDTQY
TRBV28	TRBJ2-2	ASSLISGVNTGELF
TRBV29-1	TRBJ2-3	SVVRRGADTQY
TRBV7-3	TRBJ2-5	ASSLETGGQETQY
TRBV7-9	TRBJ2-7	ASSLGQGRGRQY
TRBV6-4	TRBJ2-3	ASSDSGGTADTQY
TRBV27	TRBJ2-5	ASSLLGAQETQY
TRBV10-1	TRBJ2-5	ASYKTPGLAMGREETQY
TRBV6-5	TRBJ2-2	ASSSRTGTNTGELF
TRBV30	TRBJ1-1	AWSRTANTEAF
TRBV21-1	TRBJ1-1	ASSYPGQGRGTEAF
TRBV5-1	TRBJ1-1	ASSEDSNTEAF
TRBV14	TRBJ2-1	ASSQDRGNSYNEQF
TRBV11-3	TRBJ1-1	ASSLARGTEAF
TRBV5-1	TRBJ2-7	ASSLGGTGVSYEQY
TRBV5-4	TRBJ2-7	ASSPGQGNEQY
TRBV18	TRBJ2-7	ASSPGQQSSYEQY
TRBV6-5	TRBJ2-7	ASRGGNSEQY
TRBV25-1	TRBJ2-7	ASSENGSPGNYEQY
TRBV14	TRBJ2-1	ASSRTGLAYNEQF
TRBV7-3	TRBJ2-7	ASSLTSGRRYEQY
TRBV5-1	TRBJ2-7	ASSDPNGPTYEQY
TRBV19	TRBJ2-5	ASRDSGTAITQETQY
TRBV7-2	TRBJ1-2	ASSPGRGAYGYT
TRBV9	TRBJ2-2	ASSAAPGQGANTGELF
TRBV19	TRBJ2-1	ASSKGAGSSYNEQF
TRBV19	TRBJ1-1	ASSIRNRFPNTEAF
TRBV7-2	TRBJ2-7	ASSSHGQGLGEQY
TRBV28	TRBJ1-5	ASAGQVGSSNQPQH
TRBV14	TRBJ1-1	ASSHQRTGLGTEAF
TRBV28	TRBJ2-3	ASSLLDLEDTQY
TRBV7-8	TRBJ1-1	ASSGQGYTEAF
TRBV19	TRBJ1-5	ASSISGGRNQPQH
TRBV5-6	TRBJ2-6	ASSLYTGGAGANVLT
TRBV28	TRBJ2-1	ASRSDRGLRNEQF
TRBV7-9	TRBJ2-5	ASSLVGAVGTQY
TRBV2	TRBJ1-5	ASSVEQGGQPQH
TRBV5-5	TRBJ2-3	ASSSSLAGAADTQY
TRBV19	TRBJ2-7	ASSPSETSYEQY
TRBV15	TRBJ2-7	ATSTLGQGRTYEQY
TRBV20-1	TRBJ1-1	SVWTARGAF
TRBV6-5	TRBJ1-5	ASSSKGLRGPQH